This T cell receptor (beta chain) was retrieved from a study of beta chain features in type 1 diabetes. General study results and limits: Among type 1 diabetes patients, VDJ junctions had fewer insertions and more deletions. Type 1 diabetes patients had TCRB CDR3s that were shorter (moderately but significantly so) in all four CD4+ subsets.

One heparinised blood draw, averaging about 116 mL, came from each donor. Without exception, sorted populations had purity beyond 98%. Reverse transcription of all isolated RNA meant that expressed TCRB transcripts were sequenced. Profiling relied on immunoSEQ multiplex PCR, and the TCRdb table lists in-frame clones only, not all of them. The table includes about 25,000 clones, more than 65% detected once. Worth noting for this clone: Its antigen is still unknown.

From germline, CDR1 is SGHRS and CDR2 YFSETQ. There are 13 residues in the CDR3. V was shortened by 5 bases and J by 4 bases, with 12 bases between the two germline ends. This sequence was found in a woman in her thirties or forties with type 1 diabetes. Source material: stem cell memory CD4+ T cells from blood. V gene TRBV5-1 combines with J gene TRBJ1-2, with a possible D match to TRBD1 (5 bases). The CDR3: CASSPDSIYGYTF. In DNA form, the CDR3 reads TGCGCCAGCAGTCCCGACAGCATCTATGGCTACACCTTC.